This TCR beta chain stems from a study of cytomegalovirus exposure and HLA in healthy donors. Study-level findings and limits: Listed as cytomegalovirus-associated were 164 TCR beta chains.

Germline V gene data show CDR1 as LGHNA and CDR2 as YSLEER. The CDR3 totals 16 residues. Unmatched junction bases numbered 9, after V lost 2 bases and J lost 4 bases. With respect to this clone: Its specificity is unknown.

The donors were members of the validation cohort comprising over a hundred subjects, separate from the roughly 670-subject first cohort. This table comes from immunoSEQ multiplex PCR, and its TCRdb copy is limited to in-frame clones, with some not included. The sample holds 300,000 to 400,000 clones, around 90% seen once. The specimen was PBMCs. This TCR derives from a man aged 25-45 years in good health and CMV-seronegative. The genes are TRBV4-3 and TRBJ2-3, with TRBD2 matching 7 bases. CDR3 residues: CASSQRSGGFADTQYF. CDR3 DNA: TGCGCCAGCAGCCAAAGGTCCGGGGGGTTCGCAGATACGCAGTATTTT.